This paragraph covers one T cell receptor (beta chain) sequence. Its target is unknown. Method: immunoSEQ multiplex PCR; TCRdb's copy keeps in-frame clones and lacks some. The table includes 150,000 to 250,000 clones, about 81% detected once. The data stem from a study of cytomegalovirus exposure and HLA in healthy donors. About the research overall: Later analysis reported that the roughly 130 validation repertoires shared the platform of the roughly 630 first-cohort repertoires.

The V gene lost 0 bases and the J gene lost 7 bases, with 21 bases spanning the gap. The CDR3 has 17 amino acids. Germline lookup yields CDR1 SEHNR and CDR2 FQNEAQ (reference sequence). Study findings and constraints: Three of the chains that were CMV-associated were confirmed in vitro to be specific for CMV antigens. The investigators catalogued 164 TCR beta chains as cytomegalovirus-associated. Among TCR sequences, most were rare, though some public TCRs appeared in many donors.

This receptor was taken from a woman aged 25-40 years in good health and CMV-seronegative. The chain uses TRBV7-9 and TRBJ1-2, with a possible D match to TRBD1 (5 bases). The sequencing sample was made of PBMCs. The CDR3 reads CASSLAAVESGWLGYTF. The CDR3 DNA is TGTGCCAGCAGCTTAGCCGCGGTGGAATCAGGGTGGCTTGGCTACACCTTC.